One and the same sample provided the 23 T cell receptor beta chains below, sequenced in a study of cytomegalovirus exposure and HLA in healthy donors. The PCR contained 60 Vbeta and 13 Jbeta primers. Data came from immunoSEQ multiplex PCR; TCRdb stores just in-frame clones and leaves some out. The sample has about 100,000 clones; roughly 79% are singletons. The sequenced sample was PBMCs. The source is a man aged 40-50 years in good health and CMV-seronegative.

The chain employs TRBV30 and TRBJ1-2; tentative D call: TRBD1 (5 bases). CDR1 and CDR2 (germline): GTSNPN, SVGIG (reference sequence). The CDR3 extends over 13 amino acids. V was cut by 7 bases and J by 1 base, with 13 bases left in between. CDR3 residues: CAYSQGNNYGYTF. The CDR3 region has the DNA TGTGCCTACTCCCAGGGTAATAACTATGGCTACACCTTC.

J is TRBJ2-5 and V is TRBV9; a weak D match, TRBD1 (5 bases). Matching the DNA end better, TRBJ2-7 makes the J call doubtful. CDR3 length: 13 amino acids. Germline V gene sequence: CDR1 SGDLS, CDR2 YYNGEE. The CDR3 bases are TGTGCCAGCAGCCAGGGCCACGATCCCGAGCAGTACTTC. It specifies CASSQGHDPEQYF.

This clone was detected only a few times. This chain links TRBV6-5 with TRBJ1-1; TRBD1 might be the D (5 bases). The V and J ends lost 4 bases and 7 bases respectively, with 13 bases between them. Germline CDR1 is MNHEY and CDR2 is SVGAGI. This CDR3 spans 13 amino acids. The CDR3 sequence is CASSLGGYGEAFF. DNA of the CDR3: TGTGCCAGCAGTTTGGGGGGGTATGGTGAAGCTTTCTTT.

The chain links TRBV5-5 to TRBJ2-5, with 12 bases identical to TRBD2. After removal of 3 bases from V and 4 bases from J, the junction contained 7 bases not matched to a gene. The germline V gene encodes CDR1 SGHKS and CDR2 YYEKEE (reference sequence). The CDR3 runs 16 residues. CDR3 sequence (DNA): TGTGCCAGCAGCTACGCGACTAGCGGGGGACTAGAGACCCAGTACTTC. It encodes CASSYATSGGLETQYF. Full variable domain (outside the CDR3, taken from reference TRBV5-5 and TRBJ2-5): DAGVTQSPTHLIKTRGQQVTLRCSPISGHKSVSWYQQVLGQGPQFIFQYYEKEERGRGNFPDRFSARQFPNYSSELNVNALLLGDSALYLCASSYATSGGLETQYFGPGTRLLVL.

This chain's CDR3 is CASSEAGTEAFF. For the CDR3, the DNA is TGTGCCAGCAGTGAAGCGGGGACTGAAGCTTTCTTT. The rearrangement joins TRBV27 to TRBJ1-1; D gene ambiguous. Germline V lookup: CDR1 MNHEY, CDR2 SMNVEV (reference sequence). The CDR3 contains 12 residues. The V and J ends lost 5 bases and 5 bases respectively, with 9 bases between them.

The chain uses TRBV4-2 and TRBJ2-1; the match to TRBD2 covers 13 bases. V lost 0 bases, J lost 6 bases, and 17 bases stayed unmatched. The CDR3 is made up of 21 amino acids. The V gene's germline CDR1 is LGHNA and CDR2 YNFKEQ. The DNA of the CDR3 is TGTGCCAGCAGCCAAGATGGGGACCGCCGACTAGCGGGGGGCCCCCTCAATGAGCAGTTCTTC. This encodes CASSQDGDRRLAGGPLNEQFF.

V gene TRBV9 combines with J gene TRBJ1-2; weak D call: TRBD1 (5 bases). Germline CDR1 reads SGDLS; CDR2 reads YYNGEE. With 4 bases removed from V and 6 bases from J, the gap between germline ends came to 13 bases. CDR3 length equals 13 residues. This CDR3 reads CASSTGTKDGYTF. In DNA, the CDR3 is TGTGCCAGCAGCACCGGGACTAAAGATGGCTACACCTTC.

Only one count was recorded for this clone. V is TRBV7-8 and J is TRBJ2-1; TRBD2 matches at 10 bases. This CDR3 is built from 17 residues. Trimming took 1 base from V and 7 from J; bases not matched to a gene: 10. Germline CDR1 is SGHVS and CDR2 is FQNEAQ. Here the CDR3 reads CASSLGRAGGPRNEQFF. In nucleotides, the CDR3 is TGTGCCAGCAGCTTAGGTCGAGCGGGGGGGCCTCGGAATGAGCAGTTCTTC.

This rearrangement joins TRBV7-3 to TRBJ2-3, with TRBD2 identical over 7 bases. After removal of 3 bases from V and 2 bases from J, the junction contained 5 bases not matched to a gene. Germline V gives CDR1 SGHTA, CDR2 FQGTGA. This CDR3 contains 15 residues. CDR3: CASSLWGGNTDTQYF. The CDR3 DNA follows: TGTGCCAGCAGCTTGTGGGGGGGGAACACAGATACGCAGTATTTT.

The chain links TRBV19 to TRBJ2-1; 9 nucleotides line up with TRBD2. The trim removed 5 bases at V and 5 bases at J, leaving 7 bases unmatched. The CDR3 spans 15 residues. Germline CDR1 is LNHDA and CDR2 is SQIVND (reference sequence). DNA for the CDR3: TGTGCCAGTAGTCCCCCGTCTAGCGGGGACAATGAGCAGTTCTTC. It encodes CASSPPSSGDNEQFF.

Concerning this clone itself: The same CDR3 can be traced to other DNA sequences in this sample. CDR3 DNA sequence: TGTGCCAGCAGCTTAGTGGGGCAGGGAAATTCACCCCTCCACTTT. Its translation is CASSLVGQGNSPLHF. The chain has TRBV7-9 and TRBJ1-6; perhaps TRBD1 as D (5 bases). V was clipped by 1 base and J by 7 bases, with 11 bases between them. Germline CDR1 SEHNR, CDR2 FQNEAQ (reference sequence). The CDR3 has 15 residues.

V is TRBV6-5 and J is TRBJ1-3, with D uncertain. The CDR3 spans 14 residues. Germline V lookup: CDR1 MNHEY, CDR2 SVGAGI. Trimming stripped 8 bases from V and 0 bases from J, with 11 bases between. CDR3 sequence reads: CASLDRSSGNTIYF. The CDR3 bases are TGTGCCAGCCTAGACCGCAGCTCTGGAAACACCATATATTTT.

The V call is TRBV7-2, the J call TRBJ2-7; D uncertain. V was clipped by 7 bases and J by 1 base, with 11 bases between them. Germline values: CDR1 SGHTA, CDR2 FQGNSA. The CDR3 runs to 13 residues. In DNA, the CDR3 is TGTGCCAGCACTCGGTTCACTTCCTACGAGCAGTACTTC. Translated, it gives CASTRFTSYEQYF.

As concerns this clone: The junction and the germline gene differ at one end; a read error may be behind it. The rearrangement uses TRBV7-9 and TRBJ1-2, with TRBD1 matching 8 bases. The CDR3 contains 14 residues. Germline CDR1 SEHNR, CDR2 FQNEAQ (reference sequence). The CDR3: CSSSLGQDNYGYTF. The CDR3 bases are TGTTCCAGCAGCTTGGGACAGGACAACTATGGCTACACCTTC. Looking up the rest from reference TRBV7-9 and TRBJ1-2 gives the full variable domain: DTGVSQNPRHKITKRGQNVTFRCDPISEHNRLYWYRQTLGQGPEFLTYFQNEAQLEKSRLLSDRFSAERPKGSFSTLEIQRTEQGDSAMYLCSSSLGQDNYGYTFGSGTRLTVV.

The chain has TRBV7-6 and TRBJ2-7; TRBD2 aligns across 8 bases. V trimming: 6 bases; J trimming: 5 bases; junction bases outside the gene matches: 12. In germline, CDR1 is SGHVS, CDR2 FNYEAQ. The CDR3 consists of 15 residues. The CDR3 DNA sequence: TGTGCCAGCAGTTTGAAGGGGCGGGGGGATGACGAGCAGTACGTC. Its translation is CASSLKGRGDDEQYV.

The chain is built from TRBV6-5 and TRBJ1-1; 10 bases map to TRBD1. The CDR3 is 15 amino acids. V was pared by 0 bases and J by 5 bases, with 3 bases of the junction left unmatched. Germline CDR1 and CDR2: MNHEY and SVGAGI. The CDR3 coding sequence is TGTGCCAGCAGTTACTCTGACAGGGGGCAGACTGAAGCTTTCTTT. The encoded protein is CASSYSDRGQTEAFF.

This clone was seen once. The rearrangement joins TRBV28 to TRBJ2-3, with TRBD1 as a possible D gene (6 bases). Between the trimmed V and J ends, which lost 4 bases and 2 bases, there was a span of 16 bases. The CDR3 length is 16 residues. Germline V gives CDR1 MDHEN, CDR2 SYDVKM. DNA of the CDR3: TGTGCCAGCAGTTCGGTAGACAGGAAAGACACAGATACGCAGTATTTT. Translating gives CASSSVDRKDTDTQYF.

This clone is medium-sized within its sample. V is TRBV21-1 and J is TRBJ1-1. TRBV21-1 is annotated as a pseudogene. CDR3 length: 14 amino acids. The CDR3 loop reads CASTSRGRNTEAFF. CDR3 sequence (DNA): TGTGCCAGCACCTCCCGGGGGAGGAACACTGAAGCTTTCTTT.

V is TRBV7-9 and J is TRBJ1-4, with 11 bases identical to TRBD1. The germline V gene encodes CDR1 SEHNR and CDR2 FQNEAQ (reference sequence). The ends lost 4 bases at V and 7 bases at J; junction bases unmatched: 5. The CDR3 sequence is 15 residues long. The DNA for the CDR3 is TGTGCCAGCAGCTCTCCGGGACAGGGGGGTGAAAAACTGTTTTTT. Translation gives CASSSPGQGGEKLFF.

This chain uses TRBV28 with TRBJ2-2; a weak D match, TRBD1 (5 bases). The CDR3 has 15 amino acids. From germline, CDR1 is MDHEN and CDR2 SYDVKM. V lost 4 bases and J lost 6, with 15 bases in between. The CDR3 region has the DNA TGTGCCAGCAGTTCGGACACCGTGTCCGCCGGGGAGCTGTTTTTT. Amino acid sequence: CASSSDTVSAGELFF.

A remark on this clone: In the same sample, other DNA sequences code for this CDR3. The CDR3 DNA reads TGTGCCAGCCAAAGCCTGAACAGTATTAACAATCAGCCCCAGCATTTT. This sequence encodes CASQSLNSINNQPQHF. The rearrangement joins TRBV7-9 to TRBJ1-5, with D unresolved. V was clipped by 8 bases and J by 3 bases, with 20 bases between them. The CDR3 has 16 residues. CDR1 is SEHNR and CDR2 is FQNEAQ in the germline V gene (reference sequence). The full variable domain, completed using reference TRBV7-9 and TRBJ1-5, is DTGVSQNPRHKITKRGQNVTFRCDPISEHNRLYWYRQTLGQGPEFLTYFQNEAQLEKSRLLSDRFSAERPKGSFSTLEIQRTEQGDSAMYLCASQSLNSINNQPQHFGDGTRLSIL.

This clone was seen a few times. J is TRBJ2-3 and V is TRBV7-8, with 8 bases identical to TRBD2. The CDR3 runs to 16 residues. V lost 1 base, J lost 4 bases, and 7 bases stayed unmatched. Looked up from germline, CDR1 is SGHVS and CDR2 is FQNEAQ. CDR3 region: CASSLEGGGRPDTQYF. The CDR3 DNA follows: TGTGCCAGCAGCTTAGAGGGCGGGGGGCGGCCAGATACGCAGTATTTT.

This chain links TRBV14 with TRBJ2-1; D gene unclear. CDR3 length: 16 residues. V shed 4 bases and J shed 5 bases, with 18 bases lying between them. Germline lookup yields CDR1 SGHDN and CDR2 FVKESK. CDR3 region: CASSPEAARGNNEQFF. CDR3 sequence (DNA): TGTGCCAGCAGCCCTGAGGCGGCCCGAGGAAACAATGAGCAGTTCTTC.